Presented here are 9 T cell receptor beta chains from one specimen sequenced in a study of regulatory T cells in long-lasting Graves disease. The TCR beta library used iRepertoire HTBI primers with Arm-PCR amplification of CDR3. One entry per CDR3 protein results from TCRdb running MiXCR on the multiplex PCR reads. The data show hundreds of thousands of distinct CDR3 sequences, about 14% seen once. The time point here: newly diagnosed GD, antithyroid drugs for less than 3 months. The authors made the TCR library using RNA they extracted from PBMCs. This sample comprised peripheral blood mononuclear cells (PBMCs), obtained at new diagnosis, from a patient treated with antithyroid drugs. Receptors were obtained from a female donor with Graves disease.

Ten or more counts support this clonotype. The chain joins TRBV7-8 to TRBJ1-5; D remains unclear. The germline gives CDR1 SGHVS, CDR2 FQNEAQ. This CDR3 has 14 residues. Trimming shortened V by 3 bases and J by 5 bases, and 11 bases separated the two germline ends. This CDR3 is CASSFSGRDQPQHF. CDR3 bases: TGTGCCAGCAGCTTCTCAGGACGGGATCAGCCCCAGCATTTT.

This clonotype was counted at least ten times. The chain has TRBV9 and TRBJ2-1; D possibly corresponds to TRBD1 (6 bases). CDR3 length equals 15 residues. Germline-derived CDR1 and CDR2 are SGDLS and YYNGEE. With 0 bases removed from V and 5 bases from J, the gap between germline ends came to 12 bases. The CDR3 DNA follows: TGTGCCAGCAGCGTAGGAGACAGGATGAACAATGAGCAGTTCTTC. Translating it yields CASSVGDRMNNEQFF.

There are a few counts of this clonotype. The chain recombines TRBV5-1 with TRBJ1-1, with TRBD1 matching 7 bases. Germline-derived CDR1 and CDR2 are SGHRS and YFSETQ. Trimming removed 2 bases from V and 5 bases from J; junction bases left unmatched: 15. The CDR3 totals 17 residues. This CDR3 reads CASSFNSYRGWDTEAFF. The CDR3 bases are TGCGCCAGCAGCTTTAACAGCTACAGGGGTTGGGATACTGAAGCTTTCTTT.

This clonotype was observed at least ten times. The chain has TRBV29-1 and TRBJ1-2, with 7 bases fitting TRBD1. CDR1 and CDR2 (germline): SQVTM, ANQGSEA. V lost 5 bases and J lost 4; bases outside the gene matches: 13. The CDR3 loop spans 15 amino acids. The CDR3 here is CSVSGTDNFGYGYTF. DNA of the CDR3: TGCAGCGTTTCCGGGACAGATAATTTCGGCTATGGCTACACCTTC.

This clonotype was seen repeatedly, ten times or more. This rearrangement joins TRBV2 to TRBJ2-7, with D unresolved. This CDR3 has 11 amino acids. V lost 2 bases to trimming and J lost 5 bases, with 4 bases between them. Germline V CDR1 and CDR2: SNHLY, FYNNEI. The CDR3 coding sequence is TGTGCCAGCAGTGAACTCGACGAGCAGTACTTC. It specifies CASSELDEQYF.

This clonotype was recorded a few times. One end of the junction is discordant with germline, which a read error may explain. The CDR3 loop reads CAGSFQPNTGELFF. CDR3 coding DNA: TGTGCCGGTAGTTTCCAGCCGAACACCGGGGAGCTGTTTTTT. This chain joins TRBV19 and TRBJ2-2, with unresolved D. The CDR3 totals 14 residues. CDR1 LNHDA and CDR2 SQIVND come from the germline V gene (reference sequence).

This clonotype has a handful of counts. CDR3 in DNA: TGTGCCAGCAGTTTACCGGGACAGAAAGTCAATCAGCCCCAGCATTTT. This gives the protein CASSLPGQKVNQPQHF. The chain recombines TRBV28 with TRBJ1-5; 7 nucleotides line up with TRBD1. This CDR3 is 16 amino acids long. Looked up from germline, CDR1 is MDHEN and CDR2 is SYDVKM. J gave up 3 bases and V 2 bases, and 7 bases lay outside the gene matches. The full variable domain, its missing parts supplied by reference TRBV28 and TRBJ1-5, is DVKVTQSSRYLVKRTGEKVFLECVQDMDHENMFWYRQDPGLGLRLIYFSYDVKMKEKGDIPEGYSVSREKKERFSLILESASTNQTSMYLCASSLPGQKVNQPQHFGDGTRLSIL.

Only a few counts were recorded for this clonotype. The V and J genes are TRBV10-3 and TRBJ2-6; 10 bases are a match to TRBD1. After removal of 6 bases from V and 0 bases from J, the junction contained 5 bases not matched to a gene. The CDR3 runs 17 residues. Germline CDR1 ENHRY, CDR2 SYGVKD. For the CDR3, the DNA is TGTGCCATCAGCCGGGACAGGGGATACTCTGGGGCCAACGTCCTGACTTTC. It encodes CAISRDRGYSGANVLTF.

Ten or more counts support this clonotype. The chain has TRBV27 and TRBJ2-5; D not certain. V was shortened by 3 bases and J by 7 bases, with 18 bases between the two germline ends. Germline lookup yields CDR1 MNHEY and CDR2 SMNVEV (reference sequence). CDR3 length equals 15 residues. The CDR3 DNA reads TGTGCCAGCAGTTTGTCAGACGTTACCAAGGGGACCCAGTACTTC. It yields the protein CASSLSDVTKGTQYF.